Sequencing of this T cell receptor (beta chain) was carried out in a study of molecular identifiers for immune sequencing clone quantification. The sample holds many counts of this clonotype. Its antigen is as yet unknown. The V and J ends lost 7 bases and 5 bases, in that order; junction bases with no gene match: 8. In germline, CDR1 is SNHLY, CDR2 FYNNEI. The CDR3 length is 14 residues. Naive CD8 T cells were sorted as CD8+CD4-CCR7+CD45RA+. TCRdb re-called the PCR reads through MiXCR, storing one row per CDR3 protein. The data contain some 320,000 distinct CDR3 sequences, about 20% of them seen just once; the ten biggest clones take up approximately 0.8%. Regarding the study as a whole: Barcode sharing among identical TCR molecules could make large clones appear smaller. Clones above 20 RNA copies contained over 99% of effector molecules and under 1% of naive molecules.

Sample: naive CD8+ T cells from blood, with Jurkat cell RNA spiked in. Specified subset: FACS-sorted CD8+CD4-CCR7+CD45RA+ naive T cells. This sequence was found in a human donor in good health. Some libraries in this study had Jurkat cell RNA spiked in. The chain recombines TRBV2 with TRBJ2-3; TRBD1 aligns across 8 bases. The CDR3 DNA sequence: TGTGCCAGCACCCGGACAGGGCGAGGAGATACGCAGTATTTT. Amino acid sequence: CASTRTGRGDTQYF.